This TCR beta chain was sequenced during a study of siplizumab effects on memory and regulatory T cells. The table came from immunoSEQ multiplex PCR; TCRdb's copy has only in-frame clones and leaves some out. The data hold some 97,000 clones, with about 95% observed a single time. Germline V gene data show CDR1 as SGHDN and CDR2 as FVKESK. The CDR3 sequence is 13 residues long. Trimming removed 1 base at V and 8 bases at J, with 11 bases between. Study findings and constraints: Some alloreactive sequences were traceable to unstimulated CD4+ memory cells, and siplizumab significantly reduced them.

As for this clone: Antigen specificity is unknown.

The rearrangement uses TRBV14 and TRBJ1-2; possible D gene TRBD1, 6 bases. Material for sequencing was Tregs sorted from blood. The TCR originated in a human donor in good health. The CDR3, as DNA: TGTGCCAGCAGCCAAGTAACAGGGAGCGGCTACACCTTC. Translating gives CASSQVTGSGYTF.